Below, 3 T cell receptor beta chains from the same sample are listed, as sequenced in a study of vaccination effects on CD4 cells after COVID-19. Under the ViraFEST assay, PBMC were stimulated with viral peptide pools so that antigen-specific CD4+ T cells expanded. Sequencing was performed afterwards. Cells that had been cultured for roughly ten days were the source of isolated CD4+ T cells. Among the vaccine recipients, none had a prior SARS-CoV-2 infection, and nucleocapsid antibodies were negative. The method was immunoSEQ multiplex PCR; TCRdb's version includes in-frame clones alone and lacks a portion of them. The sample lists about 73,000 clones; approximately 74% were seen once. The antigens of these receptors remain unknown. The sample consisted of CD4+ T cells from PBMCs cultured with HCoV-NL63 spike peptides, taken before COVID-19 vaccination. All receptors come from a human donor who received a COVID-19 vaccine.

The chain couples TRBV19 to TRBJ1-2; D unresolved. This CDR3 comprises 15 residues. Germline assignment: CDR1 LNHDA and CDR2 SQIVND (reference sequence). V shed 4 bases and J shed 0 bases, with 12 bases lying between them. The CDR3 nucleotides are TGTGCCAGTAGTACCCAGCGTCCCGCTAACTATGGCTACACCTTC. It translates to CASSTQRPANYGYTF.

This chain connects TRBV19 to TRBJ1-2; 7 bases match TRBD1. The CDR3 runs 14 residues. V was pared by 5 bases and J by 12 bases, with 15 bases of the junction left unmatched. Germline CDR1 and CDR2: LNHDA and SQIVND (reference sequence). The DNA for the CDR3 is TGTGCCAGTAGTTCCTCAGACAGGGCCCTCACAGACACCTTC. Encoded protein: CASSSSDRALTDTF.

V and J are TRBV24-1 and TRBJ1-2, with 8 positions matching TRBD1. V shed 3 bases, J shed 8 bases, and the junction held 7 bases outside the gene matches. The CDR3 covers 14 residues. Per germline, CDR1 KGHDR and CDR2 SFDVKD. The CDR3: CATSDGDRIGGYTF. The CDR3, as DNA: TGTGCCACCAGTGATGGGGACAGGATAGGAGGCTACACCTTC.